This T cell receptor (beta chain) was retrieved from a study of blood T cell repertoires in COVID-19. Study information: Sample material is recorded as cDNA or gDNA derived from T cells, B-cell-depleted T cells, or PBMCs.

Clones were read by immunoSEQ multiplex PCR, and TCRdb kept only the in-frame ones, dropping some. The sample shows 150,000 or so clones, about four fifths of them seen only once. Each participant's cohort was designated according to participant-reported clinical history. The CDR3 loop spans 13 amino acids. Germline loops: CDR1 MDHEN, CDR2 SYDVKM. V lost 2 bases, J lost 7 bases, and 11 bases lay in between. This TCR derives from a man aged 45-65 years who had recovered from COVID-19. The material sequenced was PBMCs or T cells enriched from blood (not recorded which). The rearrangement joins TRBV28 to TRBJ1-2; D unresolved. The CDR3 region is CASSLVRKPGYTF. The DNA of the CDR3 is TGTGCCAGCAGTTTAGTTCGAAAGCCTGGCTACACCTTC.